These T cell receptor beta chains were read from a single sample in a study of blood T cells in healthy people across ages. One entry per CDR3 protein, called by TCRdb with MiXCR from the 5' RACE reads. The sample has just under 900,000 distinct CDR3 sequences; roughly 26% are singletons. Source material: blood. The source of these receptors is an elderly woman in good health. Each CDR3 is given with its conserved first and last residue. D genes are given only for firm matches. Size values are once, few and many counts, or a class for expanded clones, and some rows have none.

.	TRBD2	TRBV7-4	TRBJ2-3	CASSSILGRAGEGDTQYF	TGTGCCAGCAGCTCGATCCTTGGACGAGCGGGAGAGGGGGATACGCAGTATTTT
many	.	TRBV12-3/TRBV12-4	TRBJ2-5	CASSLGGATQYF	TGTGCCAGCAGTTTAGGTGGGGCGACCCAGTACTTC
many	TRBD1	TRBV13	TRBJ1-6	CASSRRGQGARSYNSPLHF	TGTGCCAGCAGCCGCCGCGGACAGGGGGCCCGCTCCTATAATTCACCCCTCCACTTT
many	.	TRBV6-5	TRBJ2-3	CASRWGTSTDTQYF	TGTGCCAGCCGATGGGGTACTAGCACAGATACGCAGTATTTT
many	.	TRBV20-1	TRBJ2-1	CSGWVINEQFF	TGCAGTGGTTGGGTAATTAATGAGCAGTTCTTC
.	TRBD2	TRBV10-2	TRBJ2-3	CASSYTSAGTDTQYF	TGCGCCAGCAGCTATACCTCAGCGGGAACAGATACGCAGTATTTT
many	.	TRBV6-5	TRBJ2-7	CASSYGQSYEQYF	TGTGCCAGCAGTTACGGGCAGAGCTACGAGCAGTACTTC
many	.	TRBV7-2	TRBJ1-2	CASSLVGARGYTF	TGTGCCAGCAGCTTAGTAGGGGCGCGGGGCTACACCTTC
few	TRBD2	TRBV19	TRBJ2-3	CASSISAGGFTDTQYF	TGTGCCAGTAGTATATCGGCGGGGGGGTTCACAGATACGCAGTATTTT
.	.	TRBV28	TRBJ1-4	CASSPAAPNEKLFF	TGTGCCAGCAGTCCCGCAGCCCCTAATGAAAAACTGTTTTTT
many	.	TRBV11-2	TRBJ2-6	CASSLVGRGSGANVLTF	TGTGCCAGCAGCTTAGTTGGTCGAGGCTCTGGGGCCAACGTCCTGACTTTC
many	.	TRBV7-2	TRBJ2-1	CASSKDSSYNEQFF	TGTGCCAGCAGCAAGGACAGCTCCTACAATGAGCAGTTCTTC
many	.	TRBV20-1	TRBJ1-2	CSARALSGRGYGYTF	TGCAGTGCTAGAGCCTTAAGCGGCAGGGGATATGGCTACACCTTC
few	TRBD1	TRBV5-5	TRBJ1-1	CASSLFRTGGADEAFF	TGTGCCAGCAGCTTGTTTCGGACAGGGGGCGCCGATGAAGCTTTCTTT
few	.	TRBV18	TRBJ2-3	CASSRKAESTDTQYF	TGTGCCAGCTCACGAAAAGCGGAGAGCACAGATACGCAGTATTTT
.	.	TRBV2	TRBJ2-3	CASSEAAFSSSTDTQYF	TGTGCCAGCAGTGAGGCGGCGTTTTCGTCTAGCACAGATACGCAGTATTTT
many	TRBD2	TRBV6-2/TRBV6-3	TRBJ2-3	CASRQRGGTDTQYF	TGTGCCAGCAGGCAGCGGGGGGGCACAGATACGCAGTATTTT
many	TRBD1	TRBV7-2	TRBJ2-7	CASSSGQGSYNEQYF	TGTGCCAGCAGCTCTGGACAGGGTTCCTACAATGAGCAGTACTTC
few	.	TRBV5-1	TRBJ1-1	CASSHGVGTEAFF	TGCGCCAGCAGCCACGGAGTGGGCACTGAAGCTTTCTTT
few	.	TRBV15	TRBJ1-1	CATAPGVNTEAFF	TGTGCCACCGCCCCAGGGGTGAACACTGAAGCTTTCTTT
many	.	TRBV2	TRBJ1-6	CASKSGGGSPLHF	TGTGCCAGCAAATCGGGGGGCGGTTCACCCCTCCACTTT
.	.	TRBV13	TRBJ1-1	CASKPRRGVGNTEAFF	TGTGCCAGCAAACCCCGGAGGGGCGTGGGTAACACTGAAGCTTTCTTT
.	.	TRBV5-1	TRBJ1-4	CASSVQGRNEKLFF	TGCGCCAGCAGCGTACAGGGTCGGAATGAAAAACTGTTTTTT
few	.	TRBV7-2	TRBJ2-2	CASSTEIRIAGELFF	TGTGCCAGCTCCACCGAGATAAGAATTGCCGGGGAGCTGTTTTTT
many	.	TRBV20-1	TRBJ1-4	CSAVGPASEKLFF	TGCAGTGCCGTCGGGCCCGCGAGTGAAAAACTGTTTTTT
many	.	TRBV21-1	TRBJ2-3	CASSKEGLAGAENSTDTQYF	TGTGCCAGCAGCAAAGAAGGCCTAGCGGGGGCCGAGAACAGCACAGATACGCAGTATTTT
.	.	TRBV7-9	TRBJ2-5	CASSLEVSAWTQYF	TGTGCCAGCAGCTTAGAAGTTAGCGCCTGGACCCAGTACTTC
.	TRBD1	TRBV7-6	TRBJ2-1	CASSITRDRGANEQFF	TGTGCCAGCAGCATAACACGGGACAGGGGAGCCAATGAACAGTTCTTC
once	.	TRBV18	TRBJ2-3	CASSPRRGGSTDTQYF	TGTGCCAGCTCGCCCAGGCGGGGTGGGAGCACAGATACGCAGTATTTT
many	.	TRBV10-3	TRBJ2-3	CAISARAETSTDTQYF	TGTGCCATCAGTGCCAGAGCGGAAACTAGCACAGATACGCAGTATTTT
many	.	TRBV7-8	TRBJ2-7	CASSLGATVRSEQYF	TGTGCCAGCAGCTTAGGGGCGACAGTAAGGTCCGAGCAGTACTTC
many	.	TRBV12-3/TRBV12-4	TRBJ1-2	CASSLDSNYGYTF	TGCGCCAGCAGCTTGGACAGTAACTATGGCTACACCTTC
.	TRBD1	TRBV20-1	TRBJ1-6	CSARDQRGGQGASSPLHF	TGCAGTGCTAGAGATCAGCGGGGGGGACAGGGGGCTAGTTCACCCCTCCACTTT
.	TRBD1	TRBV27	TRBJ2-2	CASSLSGTGTTGELFF	TGTGCCAGCAGTTTATCGGGGACAGGGACGACCGGGGAGCTGTTTTTT
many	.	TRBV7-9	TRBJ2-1	CASSLGGGAPSYNEQFF	TGTGCCAGCAGCTTAGGGGGCGGGGCCCCCTCCTACAATGAGCAGTTCTTC
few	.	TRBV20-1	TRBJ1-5	CSARAGQSRYQPQHF	TGCAGTGCTAGAGCAGGGCAGTCAAGGTATCAGCCCCAGCATTTT
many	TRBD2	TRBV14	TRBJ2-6	CASSQDRRLAGSKYSGANVLTF	TGTGCCAGCAGCCAAGATCGGCGACTAGCGGGTTCAAAATACTCTGGGGCCAACGTCCTGACTTTC
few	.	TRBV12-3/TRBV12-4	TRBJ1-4	CASRSGQFTNEKLFF	TGTGCCAGCAGGTCTGGACAGTTTACTAATGAAAAACTGTTTTTT
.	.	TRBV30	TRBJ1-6	CAWSGRDGMNSPLHF	TGTGCCTGGAGTGGACGGGACGGAATGAATTCACCCCTCCACTTT
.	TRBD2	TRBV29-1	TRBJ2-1	CSVGSGLEQQKQFF	TGCAGCGTTGGCTCAGGACTAGAGCAACAGAAGCAGTTCTTC